The clone carrying this T cell receptor beta chain was seen only a few times. Its antigen is unidentified. The data belong to a study of B cell selection in AIRE deficiency. Germline V lookup: CDR1 SGHKS, CDR2 YYEKEE (reference sequence). After removal of 1 base from V and 3 bases from J, the junction contained 6 bases not matched to a gene. The length of the CDR3 is 16 residues. Regulatory T cells were sorted as CD4+CD25hiCD127low/negative. Unrelated healthy donors provided the controls. Study-level results: Roughly 31% of healthy-shared Treg TCRbeta sequences appeared in patient Tconv cells. CDR3s were shorter in shared Treg sequences, reflecting few non-templated nucleotide insertions. Tconv and Treg cells from AIRE-deficient patients resembled healthy donors in TCRBV usage, CDR3 length and diversity.

Only in-frame clones appear in the TCRdb table, and some are missing; sequencing was by immunoSEQ multiplex PCR. The sample has roughly 18,000 clones; about 92% are singletons. Material for sequencing was CD4+CD25+ Tregs sorted from PBMCs. The chain has TRBV5-5 and TRBJ2-2; 7 nucleotides align to TRBD2. This receptor was taken from a human donor in good health. CDR3 sequence (DNA): TGTGCCAGCAGCTTGAATCCAGGGAGGGACACCGGGGAGCTGTTTTTT. Residues: CASSLNPGRDTGELFF.